This TCR beta chain originates from a study of identical twins. CDR3 length: 13 amino acids. V shed 8 bases and J 6 bases; nucleotides not matched to a gene: 5. Germline V lookup: CDR1 MNHEY, CDR2 SVGEGT. TCRdb redid the calling of the 5' RACE reads with MiXCR, one entry per CDR3 protein. The sample has about 190,000 distinct CDR3 sequences; about a sixth are singletons. This clonotype has more than one count but fewer than ten. The antigen is undetermined. Study results and limitations: Within cord blood, abundant beta clonotypes carried fewer insertions, but memory repertoires showed no such trend.

A further study also used this sample, focusing on T cells expressing NK-cell markers. Per that paper: Several donors likewise had their CD3+CD56-NKG2C+ fraction led by these clonotypes. Specificity for HCMV among expanded NKG2C+ T cell clones was not established.

V is TRBV6-2 or TRBV6-3 and J is TRBJ2-1; the match to TRBD2 covers 9 bases. This TCR was sampled from a woman aged 18-30 years in good health. Source material: CD8+ T cells sorted from blood. CDR3 coding DNA: TGTGCCAGCCGCCCGGGACTAGCCAATGAGCAGTTCTTC. Translation: CASRPGLANEQFF.